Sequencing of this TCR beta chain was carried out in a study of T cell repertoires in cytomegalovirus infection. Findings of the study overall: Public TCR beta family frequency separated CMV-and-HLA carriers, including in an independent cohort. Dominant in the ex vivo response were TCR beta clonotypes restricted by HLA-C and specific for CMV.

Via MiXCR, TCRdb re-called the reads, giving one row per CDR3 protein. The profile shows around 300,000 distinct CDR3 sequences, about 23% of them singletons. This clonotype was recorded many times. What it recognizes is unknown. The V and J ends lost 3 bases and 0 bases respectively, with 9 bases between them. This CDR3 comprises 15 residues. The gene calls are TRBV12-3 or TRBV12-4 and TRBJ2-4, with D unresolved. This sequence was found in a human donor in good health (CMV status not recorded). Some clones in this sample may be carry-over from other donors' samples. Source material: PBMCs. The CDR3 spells CASSLTPPAKNIQYF. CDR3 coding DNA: TGTGCCAGCAGTTTGACGCCCCCAGCCAAAAACATTCAGTACTTC.